This T cell receptor (beta chain) was found in a study of radiation and T cells in renal cell carcinoma (dated by TCRdb to the early 2020s). Background on the whole study: A total of 50 to 60 samples underwent TCR beta sequencing, made up of 25 or so tumors and about 27 peripheral blood samples. In the approximately 53 samples combined, 4,016,671 unique CDR3 nucleotide sequences were found, encoding roughly 2.5 million unique CDR3 amino acid sequences.

The time point label for this specimen denotes: tumor resected at nephrectomy. This sample's treatment or condition label indicates: treatment-naive control, cytoreductive nephrectomy. Control tumors were obtained from treatment-naive renal cell carcinoma patients in whom cytoreductive nephrectomy was performed without prior radiation. Every patient's renal cell carcinoma showed clear cell pathology. Control tumors used for TCR sequencing were obtained from a few females and 11 to 12 males (median age 57 years, range about 40 to 85) and were resected from about 2010 to 2015. Tumors were dissociated mechanically, digested with collagenase/hyaluronidase at 37 degrees C, processed in gentleMACS C tubes, and stored in liquid nitrogen. Genomic DNA for TCR sequencing was prepared using the QIAamp DNA Blood Mini Kit (Qiagen). Only samples passing all quality control checks were included in the analyses.

Remarks on this clone: Its antigen is still unknown. One base away there is no much larger clone; base qualities are not given.

Overall study results and their limits: TCR clonality was higher in irradiated tumors than in controls, as the top 100 clonotypes made up an average of about 50% of the repertoire in irradiated tumors compared with 43% in nephrectomy-only tumors. Because only small tumor regions of around 1 g were available, the study did not capture intratumoral heterogeneity. The single-armed trial design could not address effects of radiation dose or scheduling on the TCR repertoire. A greater number of dominant CDR3 motifs was detected in irradiated tumors than in control tumors, and a larger share of the repertoire was occupied by these motifs in irradiated tumors than in control tumors.

TCR beta libraries were generated from genomic DNA with the immunoSEQ kit, following the manufacturer's recommendations. To prepare libraries, a first multiplex PCR with proprietary primers was run, followed by a second PCR that added unique barcodes, and a bead cleanup was done after each round. A positive control reaction and a negative control reaction, both provided in the kit, were run with every batch of samples. The final libraries were assessed on an Agilent 4200 TapeStation D1000 ScreenTape, pooled by volume, and quantified by qPCR. Sequencing was performed on an Illumina NextSeq500 with a MidOutput 150-cycle cartridge, and 156 Read1 and 15 Index1 cycles were run with kit custom primers. The pooled library was loaded at approximately 1.1 pM with an approximately 21% PhiX control spike-in. The study's processing was this. Vendor-processed data were analyzed in R, with a clonotype defined as all T cells sharing the same CDR3 nucleotide sequence. In the clone abundance analyses, frequencies in each sample were normalized to that sample's 10,000 most abundant clones. Public T cell clones, which averaged fewer than five per sample, were removed prior to analysis. The dominant motif analysis was done with ImmunoMap using the PAM10 matrix, a gap penalty of 30, and a homology threshold of 0.3, and motifs with a cumulative frequency of at least 0.01 were considered dominant. Imported from immuneACCESS, the table was reduced by TCRdb to in-frame sequences with V and J called. These copies leave out some clones; in studies compared against another copy, an unresolved V gene accounts for under half, and the cause of the remainder is not known. V, J and clone size were drawn from that table, and D and trimming were deduced from the DNA. The sample table lists about 14,000 clones, roughly three fifths of them with a count of one. Of the sample, approximately 11% is held by the ten largest clones.

The sample consisted of tumor tissue, taken from a patient whose treatment was nephrectomy without radiotherapy. This sequence originates from a man aged 50-59 years with renal cell carcinoma.

The CDR3 in this case is CASSLEPGVNTEAFF. Read as DNA, the sequence is TGTGCCAGCAGCTTAGAGCCAGGGGTGAACACTGAAGCTTTCTTT. The chain joins TRBV11-2 to TRBJ1-1; the best D guess is TRBD1, with 6 bases matching. Cut back by 0 bases and 0 bases, the V and J ends lie 8 bases apart. The CDR3 contains 15 residues, cysteine and phenylalanine counted. Of all the DNA, just the CDR3 is kept, 45 bases in frame from base 1. CDR1 and CDR2 are read off the germline V gene as SGHAT and FQNNGV.